This paragraph reports one T cell receptor (beta chain). The antigen is undetermined. The data originate from a study of CXCR3-negative and CXCR3-positive naive CD8 T cells. General study points: Naive subsets expressed similar surface CD5; TRB CDR3 features served to infer TCR strength.

UMI labels and 5' RACE were used to prepare the TRB cDNA libraries. TCRdb reprocessed the 5' RACE reads and keeps a single row for each CDR3 protein, giving no DNA. This sample's clone table lists about 23,000 distinct CDR3 sequences. The CDR3 loop spans 15 amino acids. In germline, CDR1 is SNHLY, CDR2 FYNNEI. The chain employs TRBV2 and TRBJ2-3. The receptor was isolated from a human donor in good health. Some clones in this sample may be carry-over from other donors' samples. Sequencing was performed on memory CD8+ T cells from blood. CDR3 amino acids: CASSGLVSSTDTQYF. Using reference TRBV2 and TRBJ2-3 for the parts outside the CDR3, the full variable domain is EPEVTQTPSHQVTQMGQEVILRCVPISNHLYFYWYRQILGQKVEFLVSFYNNEISEKSEIFDDQFSVERPDGSNFTLKIRSTKLEDSAMYFCASSGLVSSTDTQYFGPGTRLTVL.